A single sample gave rise to the 24 T cell receptor beta chains below, sequenced in a study of early T cells in non-severe SARS-CoV-2 infection. TCRdb ran MiXCR on the 5' RACE reads and lists one entry per CDR3 protein. The table records roughly 61,000 distinct CDR3 sequences, under 15% of them present only once. This specimen consisted of whole blood, obtained at baseline. Source of these receptors: an adult who was a healthcare worker with PCR-confirmed SARS-CoV-2 infection or an uninfected control (not recorded which).

This clonotype was counted between two and nine times. The chain recombines TRBV11-2 with TRBJ1-6; 10 positions agree with TRBD1. Germline CDR1 is SGHAT and CDR2 is FQNNGV. Trimming took 5 bases from V and 11 from J; bases not matched to a gene: 6. The CDR3 runs 14 residues. CDR3 sequence (DNA): TGTGCCAGCAGCGCCTCAGACAGGGGGCCACCCCTCCACTTT. Its protein is CASSASDRGPPLHF. Full variable domain (remainder filled in from reference TRBV11-2 and TRBJ1-6): EAGVAQSPRYKIIEKRQSVAFWCNPISGHATLYWYQQILGQGPKLLIQFQNNGVVDDSQLPKDRFSAERLKGVDSTLKIQPAKLEDSAVYLCASSASDRGPPLHFGNGTRLTVT.

The V gene is TRBV24-1, the J gene TRBJ2-1; TRBD2 matches 8 bases. The germline gives CDR1 KGHDR, CDR2 SFDVKD. V shed 3 bases, J shed 8 bases, and the junction held 8 bases outside the gene matches. There are 15 residues in the CDR3. The CDR3 here is CATSDPSYGGDEQFF. CDR3 in DNA: TGTGCCACCAGTGATCCATCGTACGGGGGGGATGAGCAGTTCTTC.

This clonotype was recorded many times. The gene calls are TRBV28 and TRBJ1-6; possibly TRBD1 for D (5 bases). Trimming took off 6 bases at V and 0 bases at J, with 21 bases between the two ends. Germline V gives CDR1 MDHEN, CDR2 SYDVKM. The CDR3 is 19 residues long. In DNA, the CDR3 is TGTGCCAGCAGCGGGCCCAGAGGCAGGGCCTACTCCTATAATTCACCCCTCCACTTT. Its translation: CASSGPRGRAYSYNSPLHF.

The gene calls are TRBV7-9 and TRBJ1-2; TRBD1 might be the D (5 bases). V lost 6 bases and J 1 base, leaving 9 bases between the germline ends. Germline CDR1 and CDR2: SEHNR and FQNEAQ (reference sequence). CDR3 length equals 13 residues. This CDR3 is CASRYDSNYGYTF. CDR3 DNA sequence: TGTGCCAGCAGATATGACAGTAACTATGGCTACACCTTC.

The chain recombines TRBV5-1 with TRBJ2-1; 10 nucleotides match TRBD1. The germline CDR1 and CDR2 sequences are SGHRS and YFSETQ. V gave up 4 bases and J gave up 6 bases; unmatched junction bases: 13. This CDR3 spans 17 amino acids. For the CDR3, the DNA is TGCGCCAGCAGCCAACCCCTCGGGACAGGGGAGGGCAATGAGCAGTTCTTC. Protein product: CASSQPLGTGEGNEQFF.

This clonotype was counted a single time. The CDR3, as DNA: TGTGCCAGCAGTTTGACAGGGCTGCTGGGCTATGGCTACACCTTC. Its translation: CASSLTGLLGYGYTF. The chain joins TRBV27 to TRBJ1-2; TRBD1 matches 7 bases. Germline V lookup: CDR1 MNHEY, CDR2 SMNVEV (reference sequence). V gave up 3 bases and J gave up 4 bases; unmatched junction bases: 8. CDR3 size: 15 residues.

In this sample, this clonotype turned up a few times. This chain uses TRBV7-9 with TRBJ2-7; 14 bases align to TRBD2. CDR3 length: 14 residues. With 1 base clipped from V and 11 bases from J, the junction kept 4 bases outside the gene matches. Germline V gives CDR1 SEHNR, CDR2 FQNEAQ (reference sequence). In DNA, the CDR3 is TGTGCCAGCAGCTTAGGGACTAGCGGGAGGAGAAAGTACTTC. The encoded protein is CASSLGTSGRRKYF.

This clonotype was counted only a few times. This chain connects TRBV7-3 to TRBJ1-1, with a tentative D call TRBD1 (6 bases). Germline lookup yields CDR1 SGHTA and CDR2 FQGTGA. The CDR3 is 15 residues long. The ends were cut back, 1 base at V and 0 bases at J, with 9 bases in the middle. The CDR3 here is CASSLKGGMNTEAFF. Written as DNA, the CDR3 is TGTGCCAGCAGCTTAAAGGGGGGGATGAACACTGAAGCTTTCTTT.

This sequence joins TRBV24-1 and TRBJ1-4, with 8 bases lining up with TRBD1. V lost 7 bases, J lost 4 bases, and 4 bases stayed unmatched. CDR1 and CDR2 from the germline V gene are KGHDR and SFDVKD. This CDR3 has 14 amino acids. The DNA for the CDR3 is TGTGCCACCAGCTCAGGGGGCGGTAATGAAAAACTGTTTTTT. Its protein product is CATSSGGGNEKLFF.

This clonotype was recorded a few times. The V gene is TRBV6-5, the J gene TRBJ2-5; TRBD2 aligns across 8 bases. V was pared by 5 bases and J by 6 bases, with 11 bases of the junction left unmatched. CDR1 is MNHEY, CDR2 SVGAGI, per germline. The length of the CDR3 is 15 residues. CDR3 residues: CASSLSGSGEKTQYF. The CDR3 DNA sequence: TGTGCCAGCAGTCTGAGCGGGAGTGGGGAGAAGACCCAGTACTTC.

V usage is TRBV20-1 and J usage is TRBJ2-3; 8 nucleotides align to TRBD2. The CDR3 consists of 15 residues. Trimming at V came to 0 bases and at J to 6 bases, leaving 8 bases not matched to a gene. The germline CDR1 and CDR2 sequences are DFQATT and SNEGSKA (reference sequence). CDR3 residues: CSARDKRLATDTQYF. The DNA for the CDR3 is TGCAGTGCTAGAGATAAGAGACTAGCGACGGATACGCAGTATTTT.

This clonotype has ten or more counts. The V gene is TRBV18, the J gene TRBJ1-3; D remains unclear. Germline V gene data show CDR1 as KGHSH and CDR2 as LQKENI. This CDR3 has 15 amino acids. V lost 4 bases and J 1 base, leaving 11 bases between the germline ends. Here the CDR3 DNA reads TGTGCCAGCTCACTGTCGGGGTCTTCTGGAAACACCATATATTTT. As protein: CASSLSGSSGNTIYF.

The chain combines TRBV7-6 with TRBJ2-2; D possibly uses TRBD1 or TRBD2 (5 bases each). The germline V and J ends were trimmed by 10 bases and 3 bases, with 15 bases remaining between them. This CDR3 region has 14 residues. CDR1 and CDR2 from the germline V gene are SGHVS and FNYEAQ. The CDR3 region is CAILVVGDTGELFF. The CDR3, as DNA: TGTGCCATCCTAGTGGTGGGGGACACCGGGGAGCTGTTTTTT.

This clonotype was seen a few times. The chain is built from TRBV6-6 and TRBJ2-2; 8 bases map to TRBD1. In germline, CDR1 is MNHNY, CDR2 SVGAGI (reference sequence). CDR3 size: 16 residues. The V segment lost 4 bases and the J segment 6 bases; nucleotides outside the gene matches: 10. The CDR3 is CASSWGGRGLAGELFF. The CDR3 DNA reads as TGTGCCAGCAGTTGGGGAGGCAGGGGGCTTGCCGGGGAGCTGTTTTTT.

The DNA of the CDR3 is TGTGCCAGCAGACTAGGGTCTGGGAATTCACCCCTCCACTTT. Protein sequence: CASRLGSGNSPLHF. This chain uses TRBV6-6 with TRBJ1-6; D remains ambiguous. Germline V gives CDR1 MNHNY, CDR2 SVGAGI (reference sequence). Between the trimmed V and J ends, which lost 6 bases and 7 bases, there was a span of 13 bases. This CDR3 region has 14 residues.

This clonotype was counted a few times. The genes are TRBV21-1 and TRBJ2-7; the table assigns TRBD2, which was not confirmed against the DNA. TRBV21-1 is recorded as a pseudogene. The CDR3 has 13 residues. CDR3 residues: CASSKAASYEQYF. In DNA form, the CDR3 reads TGTGCCAGCAGCAAAGCGGCTAGCTACGAGCAGTACTTC.

At least ten counts were recorded for this clonotype. This chain links TRBV29-1 with TRBJ2-2; no clear D gene. Trimming pared 2 bases from V and 2 bases from J, leaving 9 bases between. Per germline, CDR1 SQVTM and CDR2 ANQGSEA. The CDR3 loop spans 14 amino acids. The CDR3 loop reads CSVEKARNTGELFF. CDR3 nucleotides: TGCAGCGTTGAAAAGGCCAGAAACACCGGGGAGCTGTTTTTT.

This clonotype came up many times. The V and J genes are TRBV12-3 or TRBV12-4 and TRBJ2-7; D gene uncertain. The CDR3 covers 13 residues. V shed 8 bases and J shed 0 bases, with 11 bases lying between them. The CDR3 is CASQAANSYEQYF. The CDR3 DNA is TGTGCCAGCCAGGCGGCGAACTCCTACGAGCAGTACTTC.

The V and J genes are TRBV20-1 and TRBJ2-7; TRBD2 matches at 9 bases. The germline V gene encodes CDR1 DFQATT and CDR2 SNEGSKA (reference sequence). The CDR3 runs to 14 residues. The junction had 7 bases not matched to a gene; V was cut back by 3 bases and J by 4 bases. This CDR3 reads CSASGAGGSYEQYF. In DNA, the CDR3 is TGCAGTGCTAGCGGGGCGGGAGGGAGTTACGAGCAGTACTTC.

In its sample, this clonotype was seen a few times. The chain carries TRBV19 and TRBJ2-5; D may correspond to TRBD1 or TRBD2 (5 bases each). Germline V gene lookup returns CDR1 LNHDA and CDR2 SQIVND (reference sequence). The CDR3 sequence is 13 residues long. V was cut by 8 bases and J by 2 bases, with 12 bases left in between. CDR3 residues: CASGLRVQETQYF. Written as DNA, the CDR3 is TGTGCCAGTGGACTCAGGGTACAAGAGACCCAGTACTTC.

This clonotype was seen a handful of times. The V call is TRBV7-2, the J call TRBJ2-3, with 14 bases fitting TRBD2. The germline CDR1 and CDR2 sequences are SGHTA and FQGNSA. J lost 2 bases, V lost 5 bases, and 9 bases had no gene match. CDR3 length: 18 amino acids. This CDR3 reads CASSQERTSGRHTDTQYF. For the CDR3, the DNA is TGTGCCAGCAGCCAGGAAAGGACTAGCGGGAGGCACACAGATACGCAGTATTTT.

The chain employs TRBV7-6 and TRBJ2-1; TRBD2 might be the D (5 bases). Trimming took off 1 base at V and 0 bases at J, with 13 bases between the two ends. The CDR3 runs to 17 residues. Germline V gives CDR1 SGHVS, CDR2 FNYEAQ. CDR3 amino acids: CASSLDSADSSYNEQFF. CDR3 nucleotide sequence: TGTGCCAGCAGCTTAGATAGCGCGGATAGCTCCTACAATGAGCAGTTCTTC.

Here the CDR3 reads CSARMGNQPQHF. Written as DNA, the CDR3 is TGCAGTGCTAGGATGGGCAATCAGCCCCAGCATTTT. This sequence joins TRBV20-1 and TRBJ1-5, with D unclear. CDR1 DFQATT and CDR2 SNEGSKA come from the germline V gene (reference sequence). The CDR3 consists of 12 residues. The ends were cut back, 3 bases at V and 2 bases at J, with 5 bases in the middle.

In this sample, this clonotype turned up a few times. The gene calls are TRBV12-3 or TRBV12-4 and TRBJ1-6, with 7 bases that match TRBD1. The V and J ends lost 6 bases and 4 bases, in that order; junction bases with no gene match: 6. The CDR3 spans 15 residues. CDR3 nucleotides: TGTGCCAGCAGCGCCGGGACAGTGTATAATTCACCCCTCCACTTT. Its protein product is CASSAGTVYNSPLHF.